The 22 T cell receptor beta chains below come from one sample, sequenced in a study of blood T cells in healthy people across ages. Through a sample-barcoded 5' primer and a J-beta primer mix, a second PCR was run for roughly 7 to 11 cycles. In TCRdb, the 5' RACE reads were re-called with MiXCR into one record per CDR3 protein. This sample has 1.5 million to 2 million distinct CDR3 sequences, with about 28% found just once. The sequencing input was blood. The receptors here all came from a woman in her thirties in good health.

Only a few counts were recorded for this clonotype. The V gene is TRBV20-1, the J gene TRBJ1-1; 12 nucleotides align to TRBD1. CDR1 is DFQATT and CDR2 is SNEGSKA in the germline V gene (reference sequence). Germline trimming cut 0 bases from V and 5 bases from J; bases unmatched to any gene: 7. The CDR3 totals 16 residues. DNA for the CDR3: TGCAGTGCTAGAGATGGGGGACAGGGGGCCTCGACTGAAGCTTTCTTT. It specifies CSARDGGQGASTEAFF.

This clonotype was observed a few times. J is TRBJ1-1 and V is TRBV14; D remains unclear. The CDR3 length is 15 residues. From germline, CDR1 is SGHDN and CDR2 FVKESK. V dropped 6 bases and J dropped 0 bases, with 14 bases sitting between them. The CDR3 protein is CASSPQIGMNTEAFF. DNA for the CDR3: TGTGCCAGCAGTCCTCAAATAGGAATGAACACTGAAGCTTTCTTT.

The chain couples TRBV7-9 to TRBJ1-1; no clear D. CDR3 length: 15 residues. Deletions cut 5 bases from V and 0 bases from J, with 13 bases between. The germline V gene encodes CDR1 SEHNR and CDR2 FQNEAQ (reference sequence). The CDR3 DNA sequence: TGTGCCAGCAGCACCAACTTCGCCATGAACACTGAAGCTTTCTTT. Amino acids: CASSTNFAMNTEAFF.

This clonotype was observed a few times. The chain couples TRBV19 to TRBJ2-1; possibly TRBD1 for D (5 bases). V lost 3 bases and J 6 bases, leaving 9 bases between the germline ends. This CDR3 contains 13 residues. Germline CDR1 and CDR2: LNHDA and SQIVND (reference sequence). In DNA form, the CDR3 reads TGTGCCAGTAGTATGCCTAGGGGCAATGAGCAGTTCTTC. Amino acids: CASSMPRGNEQFF.

V gene TRBV7-9 combines with J gene TRBJ2-1, with D uncertain. The CDR3 contains 15 residues. With 1 base removed from V and 6 bases from J, the gap between germline ends came to 13 bases. Germline loops: CDR1 SEHNR, CDR2 FQNEAQ (reference sequence). CDR3: CASSLVGLGFNEQFF. The CDR3 DNA follows: TGTGCCAGCAGCTTAGTAGGCCTGGGGTTCAATGAGCAGTTCTTC.

This clonotype was detected a few times. This chain uses TRBV7-2 with TRBJ1-5; a possible D gene is TRBD1 (5 bases). Germline V CDR1 and CDR2: SGHTA, FQGNSA. This CDR3 contains 15 residues. V was pared by 2 bases and J by 3 bases, with 11 bases between. The CDR3 loop reads CASSLSTGLNQPQHF. CDR3 bases: TGTGCCAGCAGCTTATCTACAGGTCTCAATCAGCCCCAGCATTTT.

This clonotype has only one observation. This could be a read error, since a much larger clone is one nucleotide away. The chain links TRBV10-3 to TRBJ2-5, with D perhaps matching TRBD2 (6 bases). Trimming cost V 11 bases and J 2 bases, with 15 bases left between them. The germline CDR1 and CDR2 sequences are ENHRY and SYGVKD. The CDR3 sequence is 13 residues long. CDR3: CAVQEGGQETQYF. CDR3 DNA sequence: TGTGCCGTCCAGGAGGGCGGACAAGAGACCCAGTACTTC.

This clonotype was picked up a small number of times. The rearrangement joins TRBV7-2 to TRBJ2-4; 10 positions match TRBD2. The DNA end is a closer match to TRBJ2-7, so the J assignment may be wrong. The CDR3 spans 16 residues. CDR1 and CDR2 (germline): SGHTA, FQGNSA. The CDR3 DNA sequence: TGTGCCAGCAGCCCCCGGAGTAGCGGGGGGCCCTCCGAGCAGTACTTC. The encoded protein is CASSPRSSGGPSEQYF.

The sample holds a few counts of this clonotype. V and J are TRBV7-2 and TRBJ2-5; D uncertain. The V end lost 6 bases, the J end lost 3 bases, and 11 bases lay between the germline ends. The germline V gene encodes CDR1 SGHTA and CDR2 FQGNSA. This CDR3 region has 13 residues. CDR3 coding DNA: TGTGCCAGCAGACCCCCACCCGAAGAGACCCAGTACTTC. Encoded protein: CASRPPPEETQYF.

CDR3 nucleotides: TGCGCCAGCAGCTTTGGTGGGACTAGCGGAAACGAGCAGTACTTC. Its protein product is CASSFGGTSGNEQYF. This chain joins TRBV5-1 and TRBJ2-7; 11 nucleotides agree with TRBD2. Germline CDR1 reads SGHRS; CDR2 reads YFSETQ. CDR3 length: 15 amino acids. With 2 bases clipped from V and 5 bases from J, the junction kept 6 bases outside the gene matches.

Turning to this clonotype: The junction shows a germline mismatch at one end, possibly a read error. The genes are TRBV11-2 and TRBJ2-1, with TRBD2 matching over 8 bases. Germline V gene sequence: CDR1 SGHAT, CDR2 FQNNGV. The CDR3 has 15 amino acids. The chain's CDR3 is CAGSLSGSDSNEQFF. The CDR3 DNA reads TGTGCCGGCAGTTTAAGCGGGAGTGACTCTAATGAGCAGTTCTTC.

The chain combines TRBV14 with TRBJ2-7, with 11 bases lining up with TRBD2. Trimming removed 4 bases from V and 5 bases from J; junction bases left unmatched: 13. The CDR3 runs to 17 residues. In germline, CDR1 is SGHDN, CDR2 FVKESK. Here the CDR3 reads CASSPNLTSGGSHEQYF. DNA of the CDR3: TGTGCCAGCAGCCCTAACCTCACTAGCGGGGGTTCCCACGAGCAGTACTTC.

The rearrangement links TRBV7-2 to TRBJ2-1; D perhaps matches TRBD2 (6 bases). Between the trimmed V and J ends, which lost 7 bases and 0 bases, there was a span of 16 bases. CDR3 length: 16 residues. From germline, CDR1 is SGHTA and CDR2 FQGNSA. CDR3: CASTLTGESSYNEQFF. DNA of the CDR3: TGTGCCAGCACCCTCACGGGGGAAAGCTCCTACAATGAGCAGTTCTTC.

This chain joins TRBV6-6 and TRBJ2-2; D uncertain. Trimming cost V 0 bases and J 0 bases, with 8 bases left between them. Germline V gene data show CDR1 as MNHNY and CDR2 as SVGAGI (reference sequence). This CDR3 is 16 amino acids long. This chain's CDR3 is CASSYSANANTGELFF. Here the CDR3 DNA reads TGTGCCAGCAGTTACTCGGCTAACGCGAACACCGGGGAGCTGTTTTTT.

This clonotype has only a few counts. V and J are TRBV29-1 and TRBJ2-1, with 12 bases aligning to TRBD2. This CDR3 has 13 residues. The germline CDR1 and CDR2 sequences are SQVTM and ANQGSEA. J was trimmed by 6 bases and V by 7 bases; bases with no gene match: 4. The CDR3 nucleotides are TGCAGCGGTACTAGCGGGAGGCTCAATGAGCAGTTCTTC. Protein product: CSGTSGRLNEQFF.

This clonotype was seen a single time. This could be a read error, since a much larger clone is one nucleotide away. The V and J genes are TRBV20-1 and TRBJ1-2; 8 positions match TRBD1. Germline CDR1 reads DFQATT; CDR2 reads SNEGSKA (reference sequence). The CDR3 is 13 residues long. V was clipped by 8 bases and J by 4 bases; unmatched bases: 9. CDR3 nucleotide sequence: TGCAGTACTGACCGGGACAGGAGCTATGGCTACACCTTC. It yields the protein CSTDRDRSYGYTF.

Only a few counts were recorded for this clonotype. A much larger clone lies one base from this, so it may be a read error. The rearrangement uses TRBV12-3 or TRBV12-4 and TRBJ2-7; no firm D call. This CDR3 has 14 amino acids. CDR3 coding DNA: TGTGCCAGCAGCCCTCGAGTTGGCTCCTACGGGCAGTACTTC. Its protein product is CASSPRVGSYGQYF.

This clonotype was detected many times. This rearrangement joins TRBV11-2 to TRBJ1-2; a weak D match, TRBD1 (6 bases). Per germline, CDR1 SGHAT and CDR2 FQNNGV. Trimming pared 7 bases from V and 2 bases from J, leaving 14 bases between. The CDR3 contains 14 residues. In DNA, the CDR3 is TGTGCCAGCACCATAGGACAGACAAACTATGGCTACACCTTC. It is translated as CASTIGQTNYGYTF. The full variable domain, with the rest looked up from reference TRBV11-2 and TRBJ1-2, is EAGVAQSPRYKIIEKRQSVAFWCNPISGHATLYWYQQILGQGPKLLIQFQNNGVVDDSQLPKDRFSAERLKGVDSTLKIQPAKLEDSAVYLCASTIGQTNYGYTFGSGTRLTVV.

This clonotype has just a few counts. The V call is TRBV7-3, the J call TRBJ2-3, with TRBD1 matching 9 bases. The V gene's germline CDR1 is SGHTA and CDR2 FQGTGA. This CDR3 comprises 14 residues. V dropped 4 bases and J dropped 4; count of bases not matched to a gene: 3. This chain's CDR3 is CASSSRDRADTQYF. The CDR3 DNA follows: TGTGCCAGCAGCTCCCGGGACAGGGCAGATACGCAGTATTTT. Together with reference TRBV7-3 and TRBJ2-3, the CDR3 gives the full variable domain: GAGVSQTPSNKVTEKGKYVELRCDPISGHTALYWYRQSLGQGPEFLIYFQGTGAADDSGLPNDRFFAVRPEGSVSTLKIQRTERGDSAVYLCASSSRDRADTQYFGPGTRLTVL.

A note on this clonotype: One end of the junction does not line up with germline, which may come from a read error. J is TRBJ2-1 and V is TRBV10-3; 8 nucleotides align to TRBD2. CDR3 length equals 16 residues. Germline V lookup: CDR1 ENHRY, CDR2 SYGVKD. CDR3 loop: CAIRESKKREIGKQFF. The CDR3, as DNA: TGTGCCATCAGGGAGTCAAAAAAGCGGGAGATCGGTAAGCAGTTCTTC.

The rearrangement uses TRBV14 and TRBJ2-1; 13 bases fit TRBD2. Per germline, CDR1 SGHDN and CDR2 FVKESK. This CDR3 has 17 residues. With V trimmed by 5 bases and J by 6 bases, 10 bases remained unmatched. The CDR3: CASSTPPGTSGINEQFF. The CDR3 DNA reads TGTGCCAGCAGCACTCCCCCCGGGACTAGCGGGATCAATGAGCAGTTCTTC.

The sample holds a few counts of this clonotype. V is TRBV28 and J is TRBJ2-7, with D maybe TRBD1 (5 bases). The germline V gene has CDR1 MDHEN and CDR2 SYDVKM. CDR3 size: 16 residues. V gave up 3 bases and J gave up 2 bases, with 17 bases separating them. This CDR3 reads CASSFSLATVTYEQYF. CDR3 sequence (DNA): TGTGCCAGCAGTTTTTCCCTCGCGACAGTTACCTACGAGCAGTACTTC.